A single sample gave rise to the 31 T cell receptor beta chains below, sequenced in a study of shared clonotypes between healthy human individuals. Assay used: immunoSEQ multiplex PCR; TCRdb lists only in-frame clones, some missing. The repertoire holds millions of clones, with over 85% as singletons. The naive CD8 subset, CD45RO-negative cells positively selected for CCR7, excluded terminally differentiated effector memory CD45RA+ cells. Sample: naive CD8+ T cells sorted from blood. The receptors originated from a man younger than 35 in good health.

The chain combines TRBV9 with TRBJ2-7; D not resolved. The germline gives CDR1 SGDLS, CDR2 YYNGEE. V lost 3 bases and J 4 bases, leaving 11 bases between the germline ends. The CDR3 has 13 residues. In nucleotides, the CDR3 is TGTGCCAGCAGCGAGGGTGACGCTTACGAGCAGTACTTC. Its translation: CASSEGDAYEQYF.

The chain carries TRBV2 and TRBJ2-2, with D unresolved. CDR3 length: 14 residues. From germline, CDR1 is SNHLY and CDR2 FYNNEI. The V and J ends lost 2 bases and 4 bases respectively, with 8 bases between them. CDR3 protein: CASSESWVTGELFF. The CDR3 DNA is TGTGCCAGCAGTGAATCTTGGGTCACCGGGGAGCTGTTTTTT.

A word on this clone: Different DNA sequences within this sample yield the same CDR3. This chain connects TRBV28 to TRBJ2-7, with D hard to call. The V gene's germline CDR1 is MDHEN and CDR2 SYDVKM. The CDR3 loop spans 13 amino acids. The ends were cut back, 2 bases at V and 4 bases at J, with 9 bases in the middle. This CDR3 is CASSLSDGYEQYF. The CDR3 DNA is TGTGCCAGCAGTTTAAGTGACGGATACGAGCAGTACTTC. Filled out from reference TRBV28 and TRBJ2-7, the complete variable domain reads DVKVTQSSRYLVKRTGEKVFLECVQDMDHENMFWYRQDPGLGLRLIYFSYDVKMKEKGDIPEGYSVSREKKERFSLILESASTNQTSMYLCASSLSDGYEQYFGPGTRLTVT.

V gene TRBV11-2 combines with J gene TRBJ2-7; 10 bases match TRBD1. The length of the CDR3 is 16 residues. The trim removed 5 bases at V and 5 bases at J, leaving 12 bases unmatched. Germline V gives CDR1 SGHAT, CDR2 FQNNGV. Here the CDR3 reads CASSPGPGTGVDEQYF. The CDR3 DNA sequence: TGTGCCAGCAGCCCCGGCCCCGGGACAGGGGTGGACGAGCAGTACTTC.

The chain uses TRBV27 and TRBJ2-7; 9 positions agree with TRBD2. The germline CDR1 and CDR2 sequences are MNHEY and SMNVEV (reference sequence). After removal of 6 bases from V and 6 bases from J, the junction contained 12 bases not matched to a gene. The CDR3 is 15 residues long. The CDR3 nucleotides are TGTGCCAGCAGCTGGGGGCCCCTAGCGGGAATCGAGCAGTACTTC. Protein sequence: CASSWGPLAGIEQYF.

On this clone itself: At one end the junction does not follow the germline gene, possibly because of a read error. Other DNA sequences in the same sample also yield this CDR3. This chain joins TRBV7-9 and TRBJ1-1; TRBD1 might be the D (5 bases). From germline, CDR1 is SEHNR and CDR2 FQNEAQ (reference sequence). This CDR3 comprises 11 residues. The CDR3, as DNA: TGTGCTAGCAGCCGAGGGGTAGAAGCTTTCTTT. It translates to CASSRGVEAFF.

The rearrangement uses TRBV4-3 and TRBJ2-7; TRBD2 agrees at 8 bases. The CDR3 covers 15 residues. Losses at the gene ends were 4 bases for V and 4 bases for J; bases not matched to a gene: 9. The V gene's germline CDR1 is LGHNA and CDR2 YSLEER. The CDR3 sequence: CASSRERELIYEQYF. In DNA form, the CDR3 reads TGCGCCAGCAGCCGAGAGCGGGAGCTAATATACGAGCAGTACTTC.

The chain joins TRBV2 to TRBJ2-7, with 9 bases matching TRBD1. Trimming removed 0 bases from V and 5 bases from J; junction bases left unmatched: 11. The CDR3 covers 17 residues. Per germline, CDR1 SNHLY and CDR2 FYNNEI. DNA of the CDR3: TGTGCCAGCAGTGAAGCGCTGGGCGGGACAGGGTGGGACGAGCAGTACTTC. It specifies CASSEALGGTGWDEQYF. The full variable domain, with the rest looked up from reference TRBV2 and TRBJ2-7, is EPEVTQTPSHQVTQMGQEVILRCVPISNHLYFYWYRQILGQKVEFLVSFYNNEISEKSEIFDDQFSVERPDGSNFTLKIRSTKLEDSAMYFCASSEALGGTGWDEQYFGPGTRLTVT.

This clone appeared once. At the DNA level, this CDR3 is encoded by other sequences in the same sample as well. The chain is built from TRBV5-6 and TRBJ2-7; the D is unclear. From germline, CDR1 is SGHDT and CDR2 YYEEEE. The CDR3 consists of 12 residues. V lost 0 bases and J lost 3, with 4 bases in between. The chain's CDR3 is CASSLARYEQYF. The CDR3 DNA sequence: TGTGCCAGCAGCTTGGCGCGCTACGAGCAGTACTTC.

A word on this clone: This same CDR3 is encoded by further DNA sequences in the sample. This chain connects TRBV7-9 to TRBJ2-5; D is unresolved. CDR3 size: 14 residues. V lost 2 bases and J lost 1, with 8 bases in between. Germline CDR1 is SEHNR and CDR2 is FQNEAQ (reference sequence). CDR3: CASSLPDSQETQYF. CDR3 nucleotide sequence: TGTGCCAGCAGCTTACCAGACTCCCAAGAGACCCAGTACTTC.

The chain is built from TRBV5-1 and TRBJ2-5; 8 bases align to TRBD2. Germline loops: CDR1 SGHRS, CDR2 YFSETQ. The J segment lost 5 bases and the V segment lost 5 bases, leaving 8 bases of the junction unmatched. The CDR3 contains 14 residues. DNA of the CDR3: TGCGCCAGCAGAAGTGAAGCGGGAGCGGAGACCCAGTACTTC. It yields the protein CASRSEAGAETQYF.

J is TRBJ1-2 and V is TRBV4-2; TRBD1 is a possible D gene (5 bases). Germline values: CDR1 LGHNA, CDR2 YNFKEQ. The CDR3 is 11 residues long. V lost 5 bases and J 11 bases, leaving 12 bases between the germline ends. In DNA form, the CDR3 reads TGTGCCAGCAGCTCGGGACTGGAATACACCTTC. Translation: CASSSGLEYTF.

V gene TRBV7-9 combines with J gene TRBJ1-2; no clear D. V shed 0 bases and J shed 8 bases, with 4 bases lying between them. CDR1 is SEHNR and CDR2 is FQNEAQ in the germline V gene (reference sequence). The CDR3 sequence is 11 residues long. In nucleotides, the CDR3 is TGTGCCAGCAGCTTAGCCCAGGGCTACACCTTC. Its protein is CASSLAQGYTF.

J is TRBJ2-5 and V is TRBV5-1; D might be TRBD1 (6 bases). CDR3 length: 17 amino acids. Deletions cut 0 bases from V and 2 bases from J, with 17 bases between. Germline CDR1 reads SGHRS; CDR2 reads YFSETQ. The CDR3 sequence is CASSLGTSRGQQETQYF. The CDR3 coding sequence is TGCGCCAGCAGCTTGGGAACGTCCAGAGGACAGCAAGAGACCCAGTACTTC.

The rearrangement links TRBV11-2 to TRBJ2-7, with D possibly TRBD2 on 6 matching bases. CDR1 and CDR2 (germline): SGHAT, FQNNGV. Trimming took off 2 bases at V and 0 bases at J, with 11 bases between the two ends. This CDR3 is built from 15 residues. DNA for the CDR3: TGTGCCAGCAGCTTATTGCGGGGTAGCTCCTACGAGCAGTACTTC. Translation: CASSLLRGSSYEQYF.

The chain is built from TRBV28 and TRBJ2-1, with D maybe TRBD1 (6 bases). V lost 5 bases to trimming and J lost 3 bases, with 11 bases between them. This CDR3 has 14 amino acids. Germline-derived CDR1 and CDR2 are MDHEN and SYDVKM. For the CDR3, the DNA is TGTGCCAGCAGTATCGGACAGATCTACAATGAGCAGTTCTTC. Encoded protein: CASSIGQIYNEQFF.

This clone has more than one count but fewer than ten. One end of the junction varies from germline; a read error may be responsible. CDR3 in amino acids: CASSFQVNTEAFF. DNA of the CDR3: TGTGCTAGCAGCTTCCAGGTGAACACTGAAGCTTTCTTT. The genes are TRBV7-7 and TRBJ1-1; no definite D call. In germline, CDR1 is SSHAT, CDR2 FNYEAQ (reference sequence). The CDR3 spans 13 residues.

The chain recombines TRBV7-2 with TRBJ2-7; no definite D call. Germline V CDR1 and CDR2: SGHTA, FQGNSA. V lost 5 bases, J lost 6 bases, and 14 bases lay in between. The CDR3 has 13 residues. The CDR3 loop reads CASSPFLGTEQYF. The CDR3 coding sequence is TGTGCCAGCAGCCCTTTTCTGGGTACCGAGCAGTACTTC.

The chain joins TRBV7-9 to TRBJ2-5; no clear D. Germline V gene sequence: CDR1 SEHNR, CDR2 FQNEAQ (reference sequence). The CDR3 is 14 amino acids. Trimming removed 5 bases at V and 3 bases at J, with 13 bases between. CDR3 bases: TGTGCCAGCAGCACAGATTGGGGTGAAGAGACCCAGTACTTC. Its protein product is CASSTDWGEETQYF. Complete variable domain (other parts from reference TRBV7-9 and TRBJ2-5): DTGVSQNPRHKITKRGQNVTFRCDPISEHNRLYWYRQTLGQGPEFLTYFQNEAQLEKSRLLSDRFSAERPKGSFSTLEIQRTEQGDSAMYLCASSTDWGEETQYFGPGTRLLVL.

The chain combines TRBV11-2 with TRBJ2-3, with 14 nucleotides matching TRBD2. V gave up 5 bases and J gave up 4 bases; unmatched junction bases: 11. The CDR3 is 18 amino acids. The germline V gene encodes CDR1 SGHAT and CDR2 FQNNGV. The CDR3 sequence is CASSRGTSGSVVADTQYF. For the CDR3, the DNA is TGTGCCAGCAGCCGCGGGACTAGCGGGAGCGTAGTCGCAGATACGCAGTATTTT. Full variable domain (rest looked up from reference TRBV11-2 and TRBJ2-3): EAGVAQSPRYKIIEKRQSVAFWCNPISGHATLYWYQQILGQGPKLLIQFQNNGVVDDSQLPKDRFSAERLKGVDSTLKIQPAKLEDSAVYLCASSRGTSGSVVADTQYFGPGTRLTVL.

The CDR3 here is CASSVGVVRPYEQYF. CDR3 DNA: TGTGCCAGCAGCGTAGGGGTTGTTCGCCCCTACGAGCAGTACTTC. V and J are TRBV9 and TRBJ2-7, with D unclear. The CDR3 runs 15 residues. Trimming removed 0 bases at V and 2 bases at J, with 12 bases between. CDR1 and CDR2 from the germline V gene are SGDLS and YYNGEE.

This chain links TRBV10-2 with TRBJ2-5; D is possibly TRBD2 (7 bases). There are 14 residues in the CDR3. Deletions cut 5 bases from V and 5 bases from J, with 15 bases between. The germline gives CDR1 WSHSY, CDR2 SAAADI. CDR3 nucleotide sequence: TGCGCCAGCAGTCTGACTAGCCAGGGGGAGACCCAGTACTTC. It yields the protein CASSLTSQGETQYF.

The V gene is TRBV5-5, the J gene TRBJ2-7; D not certain. V gave up 5 bases and J gave up 1 base, with 13 bases separating them. CDR3 length: 14 amino acids. Germline loops: CDR1 SGHKS, CDR2 YYEKEE (reference sequence). CDR3 loop: CASRRTEPSYEQYF. The CDR3 nucleotides are TGTGCCAGCAGAAGGACGGAACCTTCCTACGAGCAGTACTTC.

V usage is TRBV15 and J usage is TRBJ1-4; no definite D call. Deletions cut 7 bases from V and 6 bases from J, with 18 bases between. The length of the CDR3 is 15 residues. Germline V gene data show CDR1 as LNHNV and CDR2 as YYDKDF (reference sequence). CDR3 sequence reads: CATKPLELEDEKLFF. For the CDR3, the DNA is TGTGCCACCAAACCGCTCGAACTCGAAGATGAAAAACTGTTTTTT.

This clone was seen once. DNA for the CDR3: TGTGCCAGCAGCTGGGACAGGGATATTTCTGAAGCTTTCTTT. Translated, it gives CASSWDRDISEAFF. The chain joins TRBV5-6 to TRBJ1-1; 9 bases are a match to TRBD1. CDR1 is SGHDT, CDR2 YYEEEE, per germline. Trimming removed 3 bases from V and 6 bases from J; junction bases left unmatched: 6. The CDR3 extends over 14 amino acids.

The rearrangement joins TRBV28 to TRBJ1-1; D is ambiguous. The CDR3 length is 15 residues. Germline V gene lookup returns CDR1 MDHEN and CDR2 SYDVKM. Between the trimmed V and J ends, which lost 1 base and 2 bases, there was a span of 11 bases. CDR3 protein: CASSLSAGPNTEAFF. The CDR3 DNA is TGTGCCAGCAGTTTATCAGCAGGACCAAACACTGAAGCTTTCTTT. The full variable domain, with the rest looked up from reference TRBV28 and TRBJ1-1, is DVKVTQSSRYLVKRTGEKVFLECVQDMDHENMFWYRQDPGLGLRLIYFSYDVKMKEKGDIPEGYSVSREKKERFSLILESASTNQTSMYLCASSLSAGPNTEAFFGQGTRLTVV.

J is TRBJ1-5 and V is TRBV4-1, with a tentative D call TRBD1 (5 bases). V was shortened by 0 bases and J by 0 bases, with 21 bases between the two germline ends. The CDR3 runs 20 residues. Germline V gives CDR1 MGHRA, CDR2 YSYEKL. CDR3 amino acids: CASSQDVFGTELYSNQPQHF. The CDR3 DNA follows: TGCGCCAGCAGCCAAGATGTTTTCGGGACGGAACTTTATAGCAATCAGCCCCAGCATTTT.

J is TRBJ2-7 and V is TRBV4-3; TRBD2 might be the D (6 bases). This CDR3 is 15 amino acids long. In germline, CDR1 is LGHNA, CDR2 YSLEER. V lost 1 base and J 4 bases, leaving 14 bases between the germline ends. The CDR3 protein is CASSQGREGRYEQYF. The CDR3 DNA reads TGCGCCAGCAGCCAAGGGCGGGAAGGGAGGTACGAGCAGTACTTC.

This clone came up once. The J gene is TRBJ2-5, the V gene TRBV4-3, with D possibly being TRBD1 (6 bases). The germline V gene has CDR1 LGHNA and CDR2 YSLEER. This CDR3 has 16 amino acids. V lost 3 bases to trimming and J lost 3 bases, with 17 bases between them. CDR3 amino acids: CASSHLLQGSEETQYF. CDR3 DNA sequence: TGCGCCAGCAGCCACCTTCTACAGGGTTCGGAAGAGACCCAGTACTTC.

The V and J genes are TRBV9 and TRBJ2-7; D not resolved. This CDR3 comprises 14 residues. Looked up from germline, CDR1 is SGDLS and CDR2 is YYNGEE. With 0 bases removed from V and 5 bases from J, the gap between germline ends came to 12 bases. This chain's CDR3 is CASSVARVGDEQYF. CDR3 nucleotide sequence: TGTGCCAGCAGCGTAGCCCGGGTAGGAGACGAGCAGTACTTC.

CDR3 coding DNA: TGTGCCAGCAGCTTAGCCGGGGGAGCGGAAGAACCCTCCTACAATGAGCAGTTCTTC. Translated: CASSLAGGAEEPSYNEQFF. V gene TRBV13 combines with J gene TRBJ2-1; D might be TRBD2 (6 bases). Germline CDR1 reads PRHDT; CDR2 reads FYEKMQ (reference sequence). Deletions cut 1 base from V and 0 bases from J, with 19 bases between. The CDR3 consists of 19 residues.